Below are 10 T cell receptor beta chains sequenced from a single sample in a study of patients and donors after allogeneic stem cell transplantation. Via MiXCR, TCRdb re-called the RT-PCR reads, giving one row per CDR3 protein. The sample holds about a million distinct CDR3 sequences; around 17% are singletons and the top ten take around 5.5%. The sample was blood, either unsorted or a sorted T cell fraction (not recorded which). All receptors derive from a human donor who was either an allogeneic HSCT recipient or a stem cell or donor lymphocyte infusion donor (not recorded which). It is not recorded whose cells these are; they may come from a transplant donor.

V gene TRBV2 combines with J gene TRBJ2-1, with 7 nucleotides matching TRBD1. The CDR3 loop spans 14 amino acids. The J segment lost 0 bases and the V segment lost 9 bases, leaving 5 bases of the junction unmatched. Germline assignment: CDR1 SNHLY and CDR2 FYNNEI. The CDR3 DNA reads TGTGCCAGAGGACAGGTCGGCTCCTACAATGAGCAGTTCTTC. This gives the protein CARGQVGSYNEQFF.

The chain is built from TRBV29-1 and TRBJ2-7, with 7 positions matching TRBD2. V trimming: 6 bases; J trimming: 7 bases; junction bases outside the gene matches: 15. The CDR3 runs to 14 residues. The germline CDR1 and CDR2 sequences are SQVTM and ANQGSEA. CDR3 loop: CSVQLARQPREQYF. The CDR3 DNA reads TGCAGCGTCCAACTAGCGCGCCAACCGCGGGAGCAGTACTTC.

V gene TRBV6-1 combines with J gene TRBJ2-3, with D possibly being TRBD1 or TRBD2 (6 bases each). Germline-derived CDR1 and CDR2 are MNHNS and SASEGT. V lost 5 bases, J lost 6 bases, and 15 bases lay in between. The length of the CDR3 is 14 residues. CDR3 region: CASSLTQGGDTQYF. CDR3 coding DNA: TGTGCCAGCAGTCTAACCCAAGGGGGGGATACGCAGTATTTT.

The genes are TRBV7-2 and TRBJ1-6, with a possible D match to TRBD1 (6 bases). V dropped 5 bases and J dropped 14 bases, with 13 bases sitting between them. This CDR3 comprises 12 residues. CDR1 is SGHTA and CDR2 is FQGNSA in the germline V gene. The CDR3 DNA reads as TGTGCCAGCAGCGGGGGCGGATATTCCCTCCACTTT. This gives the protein CASSGGGYSLHF.

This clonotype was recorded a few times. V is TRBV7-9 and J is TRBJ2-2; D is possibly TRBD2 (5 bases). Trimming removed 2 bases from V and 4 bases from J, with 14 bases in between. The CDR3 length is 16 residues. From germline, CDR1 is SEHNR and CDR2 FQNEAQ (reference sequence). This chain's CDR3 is CASSLMSSGLTGELFF. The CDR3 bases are TGTGCCAGCAGCTTAATGTCCAGCGGTCTCACCGGGGAGCTGTTTTTT.

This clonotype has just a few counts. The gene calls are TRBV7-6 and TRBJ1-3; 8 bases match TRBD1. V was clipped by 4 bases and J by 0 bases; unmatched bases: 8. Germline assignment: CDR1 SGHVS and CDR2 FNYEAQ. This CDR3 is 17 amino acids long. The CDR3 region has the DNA TGTGCCAGCAGCTCTTCCCGGGACAGGCCCTCTGGAAACACCATATATTTT. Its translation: CASSSSRDRPSGNTIYF. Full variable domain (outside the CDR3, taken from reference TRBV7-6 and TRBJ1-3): GAGVSQSPRYKVTKRGQDVALRCDPISGHVSLYWYRQALGQGPEFLTYFNYEAQQDKSGLPNDRFSAERPEGSISTLTIQRTEQRDSAMYRCASSSSRDRPSGNTIYFGEGSWLTVV.

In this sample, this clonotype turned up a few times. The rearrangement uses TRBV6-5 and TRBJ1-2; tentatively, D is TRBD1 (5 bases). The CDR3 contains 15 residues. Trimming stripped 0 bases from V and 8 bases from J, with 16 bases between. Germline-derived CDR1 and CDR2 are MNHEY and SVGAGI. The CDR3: CASSYSTLGTRGYTF. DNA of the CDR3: TGTGCCAGCAGTTACTCGACTCTTGGGACCCGAGGCTACACCTTC.

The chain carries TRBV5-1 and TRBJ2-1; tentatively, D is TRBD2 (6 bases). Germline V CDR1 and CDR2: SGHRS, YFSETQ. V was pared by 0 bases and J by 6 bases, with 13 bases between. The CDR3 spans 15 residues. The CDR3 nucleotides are TGCGCCAGCAGCTTGGTCGGGGGAGAGCTCAATGAGCAGTTCTTC. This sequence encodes CASSLVGGELNEQFF. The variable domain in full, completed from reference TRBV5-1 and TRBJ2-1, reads KAGVTQTPRYLIKTRGQQVTLSCSPISGHRSVSWYQQTPGQGLQFLFEYFSETQRNKGNFPGRFSGRQFSNSRSEMNVSTLELGDSALYLCASSLVGGELNEQFFGPGTRLTVL.

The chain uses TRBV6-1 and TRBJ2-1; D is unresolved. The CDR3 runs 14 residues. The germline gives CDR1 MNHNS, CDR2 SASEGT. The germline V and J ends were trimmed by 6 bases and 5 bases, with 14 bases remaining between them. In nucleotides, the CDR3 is TGTGCCAGCAGCCCCGGGCCCTTAAACAATGAGCAGTTCTTC. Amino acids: CASSPGPLNNEQFF.

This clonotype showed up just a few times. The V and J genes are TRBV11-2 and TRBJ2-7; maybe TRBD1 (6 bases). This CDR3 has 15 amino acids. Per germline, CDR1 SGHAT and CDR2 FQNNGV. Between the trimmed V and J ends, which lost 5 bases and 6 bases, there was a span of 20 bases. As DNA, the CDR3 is TGTGCCAGCAGCGCATGGTCGGGCAGGGGTGGCGAGCAGTACTTC. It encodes CASSAWSGRGGEQYF.